A single T cell receptor beta chain is shown here with its context. Its specificity is not known. The table came from immunoSEQ multiplex PCR; TCRdb's copy has only in-frame clones and leaves some out. Of over 130,000 clones in the sample, 80% to 95% were seen once. The sample comes from a study of T cell responses to AZD1222 COVID-19 vaccine. The germline gives CDR1 SNHLY, CDR2 FYNNEI. This CDR3 is built from 15 residues. Germline trimming cut 7 bases from V and 4 bases from J; bases unmatched to any gene: 8. The study, taken as a whole, reports: Spike-specific TCR depth and breadth grew after two AZD1222 doses. The repertoires were collected only after the peak T cell response. In a largely white British group with more females than males, clonal diversity was possibly underestimated. Spike-wide vaccine-associated CD4 TCRs dominated at 160-218 and 743-854.

The starting material was peripheral blood, obtained 28 days after the second AZD1222 dose. The sequence was collected from an adult who received the AZD1222 COVID-19 vaccine. This chain links TRBV2 with TRBJ1-5; 9 bases map to TRBD1. CDR3 sequence (DNA): TGTGCCAGCACTGGACAGGGGATTACGAATCAGCCCCAGCATTTT. This sequence encodes CASTGQGITNQPQHF.